The rows below give T cell receptor beta chains drawn from one sample of a study of T cell responses to AZD1222 COVID-19 vaccine. Clones were sequenced by immunoSEQ multiplex PCR, and TCRdb holds only the in-frame ones, with some missing. Among 200,000 to 250,000 clones listed, 85% to 95% were seen once. Sequencing used peripheral blood, obtained on day 0 of MenACWY control vaccination. The origin of the receptors is an adult in good health. Both conserved end residues are trimmed from each CDR3.

TRBV27	TRBJ2-7	ASRQGMSYEQY
TRBV2	TRBJ2-3	ASRPTGGWGTDTQY
TRBV5-4	TRBJ1-1	ASSLSLGEAF
TRBV19	TRBJ1-4	ASGGGKLF
TRBV19	TRBJ2-7	ASSNPAGSYEQY
TRBV11-2	TRBJ2-5	ASSLDYQGRAETQY
TRBV18	TRBJ1-4	ASSHQGQVTTNEKLF
TRBV10-2	TRBJ1-5	ASSRADNQPQH
TRBV19	TRBJ1-5	ASSTWGQGSNQPQH
TRBV7-9	TRBJ2-1	ASSLDYNEQF
TRBV19	TRBJ1-5	ASSIYGGRQPQH
TRBV27	TRBJ1-6	ASSLAGGSLALH
TRBV5-1	TRBJ1-6	ASSVTGDPNSPLH
TRBV28	TRBJ2-5	ASSFGRETQY
TRBV11-3	TRBJ1-1	ASSPTGTNTEAF
TRBV4-2	TRBJ2-1	ASSPLGGANPNEQF
TRBV7-9	TRBJ2-4	ASSLSVAKNIQY
TRBV3-1/TRBV3-2	TRBJ2-5	ASSWASGGARETQY
TRBV29-1	TRBJ2-5	SVASRETQY
TRBV30	TRBJ1-1	AWSVNRNTEAF
TRBV10-3	TRBJ1-2	AISDNRYGYT
TRBV5-8	TRBJ1-1	ASSLAGDTEAF
TRBV5-1	TRBJ1-2	ASSLQGRDNYGYT
TRBV6-2/TRBV6-3	TRBJ1-6	ASSYGRGGSPLH
TRBV3-1/TRBV3-2	TRBJ2-3	ASSLRGTDTQY
TRBV2	TRBJ2-4	ASRPGQGVGKNIQY
TRBV20-1	TRBJ1-5	SASPDSTNQPQH
TRBV7-9	TRBJ1-1	ASSLGQGKTEAF
TRBV30	TRBJ1-1	AWSGGGGGTEAF
TRBV13	TRBJ1-1	ASSSGGGNTEAF
TRBV18	TRBJ1-2	ASSRDRVGGYT